Each of the 14 T cell receptor beta chains below was sequenced from the same sample in a study of T cells in localized non-small cell lung cancer. Sequencing used immunoSEQ multiplex PCR; TCRdb keeps in-frame clones, though not all of them. The data show tens of thousands of clones, 70% to 90% seen once. The source material was peripheral blood, sampled before any cancer treatment. These receptors all come from an older female donor with stage I lung adenocarcinoma.

This clone was seen a handful of times. The chain uses TRBV7-3 and TRBJ1-2; D is unresolved. This CDR3 contains 14 residues. The V gene lost 4 bases and the J gene lost 5 bases, with 14 bases spanning the gap. Looked up from germline, CDR1 is SGHTA and CDR2 is FQGTGA. The CDR3 loop is CASSYLPRLYGYTF. The CDR3 DNA reads as TGTGCCAGCAGCTACCTCCCGCGCCTTTATGGCTACACCTTC.

CDR3 DNA sequence: TGTGCCAGCAGCCCGGGACAGAGTGGCTACACCTTC. Translation: CASSPGQSGYTF. The V call is TRBV11-1, the J call TRBJ1-2; 7 bases agree with TRBD1. The V gene's germline CDR1 is SGHAT and CDR2 FQDESV (reference sequence). The CDR3 sequence is 12 residues long. Trimming at V came to 5 bases and at J to 7 bases, leaving 4 bases not matched to a gene.

The V gene is TRBV2, the J gene TRBJ1-5, with 9 bases aligning to TRBD1. The CDR3 consists of 13 residues. The junction had 4 bases not matched to a gene; V was cut back by 6 bases and J by 7 bases. Germline CDR1 and CDR2: SNHLY and FYNNEI. In DNA, the CDR3 is TGTGCCAGCAGGGCAGGGACAGGGCAGCCCCAGCATTTT. This encodes CASRAGTGQPQHF.

The rearrangement links TRBV5-1 to TRBJ2-2; a possible D gene is TRBD1 (6 bases). Deletions cut 4 bases from V and 6 bases from J, with 19 bases between. The CDR3 covers 16 residues. From germline, CDR1 is SGHRS and CDR2 YFSETQ. Here the CDR3 DNA reads TGCGCCAGCAGCGTCTACCGGGACAAGGAATCCGGGGAGCTGTTTTTT. Protein product: CASSVYRDKESGELFF.

This clone was observed a few times. The rearrangement joins TRBV21-1 to TRBJ2-7; the listed D gene, TRBD2, was not tested against the DNA. TRBV21-1 counts as a pseudogene. The CDR3 extends over 11 amino acids. The CDR3 region has the DNA TGTGCCAGCATAGGAGCCTACGAGCAGTACTTC. Its translation: CASIGAYEQYF.

The J gene is TRBJ2-7, the V gene TRBV10-3, with 14 bases aligning to TRBD2. Germline lookup yields CDR1 ENHRY and CDR2 SYGVKD. CDR3 size: 14 residues. The trim removed 4 bases at V and 5 bases at J, leaving 1 base unmatched. DNA for the CDR3: TGTGCCATCAGTGGACTAGCGGGAGGGCACGAGCAGTACTTC. The encoded protein is CAISGLAGGHEQYF.

In its sample, this clone was seen a few times. Other DNA sequences of this sample code for an identical CDR3. J is TRBJ1-3 and V is TRBV7-9; D is unclear. The CDR3 totals 16 residues. The germline V gene encodes CDR1 SEHNR and CDR2 FQNEAQ (reference sequence). Trimming removed 1 base from V and 0 bases from J, with 10 bases in between. For the CDR3, the DNA is TGTGCCAGCAGCTTAGGTCAGCCGAACTCTGGAAACACCATATATTTT. Translation: CASSLGQPNSGNTIYF.

The V gene is TRBV11-1, the J gene TRBJ1-2; 8 nucleotides align to TRBD1. CDR3 length: 15 residues. After removal of 5 bases from V and 5 bases from J, the junction contained 10 bases not matched to a gene. Germline CDR1 reads SGHAT; CDR2 reads FQDESV (reference sequence). CDR3 loop: CASSEDGQGLYGYTF. CDR3 coding DNA: TGTGCCAGCAGCGAAGACGGACAGGGCCTATATGGCTACACCTTC.

The chain links TRBV10-1 to TRBJ2-1; tentatively, D is TRBD1 (6 bases). The CDR3 covers 15 residues. CDR1 is WNHNN, CDR2 SYGVQD, per germline (reference sequence). The V end lost 0 bases, the J end lost 7 bases, and 13 bases lay between the germline ends. CDR3 in amino acids: CASSESGLGANEQFF. The CDR3 DNA is TGCGCCAGCAGTGAGTCGGGGCTGGGGGCGAATGAGCAGTTCTTC.

This clone was picked up a small number of times. This rearrangement joins TRBV11-2 to TRBJ1-1; D is uncertain. This CDR3 comprises 14 residues. Germline V gene sequence: CDR1 SGHAT, CDR2 FQNNGV. Trimming shortened V by 1 base and J by 4 bases, and 10 bases separated the two germline ends. CDR3 sequence reads: CASSLVGSGTEAFF. DNA of the CDR3: TGTGCCAGCAGCTTAGTAGGGAGTGGCACTGAAGCTTTCTTT.

V is TRBV19 and J is TRBJ1-1, with a weak D call TRBD1 (5 bases). Germline V gives CDR1 LNHDA, CDR2 SQIVND (reference sequence). CDR3 size: 14 residues. Trimming took 3 bases from V and 4 from J, leaving 12 bases between them. The CDR3 nucleotides are TGTGCCAGTAGTATTGAGGGGTTGGGCACTGAAGCTTTCTTT. Protein product: CASSIEGLGTEAFF.

The J gene is TRBJ2-7, the V gene TRBV19, with TRBD2 matching 14 bases. Germline V gene data show CDR1 as LNHDA and CDR2 as SQIVND (reference sequence). The ends lost 6 bases at V and 6 bases at J; junction bases unmatched: 7. The CDR3 contains 15 residues. The CDR3 region is CASSKTSGGAREQYF. In DNA form, the CDR3 reads TGTGCCAGTAGCAAGACTAGCGGGGGGGCCCGCGAGCAGTACTTC.

The J gene is TRBJ2-3, the V gene TRBV7-9; 8 bases agree with TRBD2. Trimming at V came to 5 bases and at J to 3 bases, leaving 4 bases not matched to a gene. The CDR3 contains 14 residues. Per germline, CDR1 SEHNR and CDR2 FQNEAQ (reference sequence). The CDR3 sequence is CASSPAGGTDTQYF. The CDR3 nucleotides are TGTGCCAGCAGCCCCGCGGGGGGAACAGATACGCAGTATTTT. Complete variable domain (other parts from reference TRBV7-9 and TRBJ2-3): DTGVSQNPRHKITKRGQNVTFRCDPISEHNRLYWYRQTLGQGPEFLTYFQNEAQLEKSRLLSDRFSAERPKGSFSTLEIQRTEQGDSAMYLCASSPAGGTDTQYFGPGTRLTVL.

Comment on this clone: The junction and the germline gene differ at one end; a read error may be behind it. The chain carries TRBV6-1 and TRBJ1-1; D unclear. Germline-derived CDR1 and CDR2 are MNHNS and SASEGT. The CDR3 contains 14 residues. The CDR3: CASSEGRGSTEAFF. CDR3 nucleotide sequence: TGTGCCAGCAGCGAAGGTCGGGGATCCACTGAAGCTTTCTTT.